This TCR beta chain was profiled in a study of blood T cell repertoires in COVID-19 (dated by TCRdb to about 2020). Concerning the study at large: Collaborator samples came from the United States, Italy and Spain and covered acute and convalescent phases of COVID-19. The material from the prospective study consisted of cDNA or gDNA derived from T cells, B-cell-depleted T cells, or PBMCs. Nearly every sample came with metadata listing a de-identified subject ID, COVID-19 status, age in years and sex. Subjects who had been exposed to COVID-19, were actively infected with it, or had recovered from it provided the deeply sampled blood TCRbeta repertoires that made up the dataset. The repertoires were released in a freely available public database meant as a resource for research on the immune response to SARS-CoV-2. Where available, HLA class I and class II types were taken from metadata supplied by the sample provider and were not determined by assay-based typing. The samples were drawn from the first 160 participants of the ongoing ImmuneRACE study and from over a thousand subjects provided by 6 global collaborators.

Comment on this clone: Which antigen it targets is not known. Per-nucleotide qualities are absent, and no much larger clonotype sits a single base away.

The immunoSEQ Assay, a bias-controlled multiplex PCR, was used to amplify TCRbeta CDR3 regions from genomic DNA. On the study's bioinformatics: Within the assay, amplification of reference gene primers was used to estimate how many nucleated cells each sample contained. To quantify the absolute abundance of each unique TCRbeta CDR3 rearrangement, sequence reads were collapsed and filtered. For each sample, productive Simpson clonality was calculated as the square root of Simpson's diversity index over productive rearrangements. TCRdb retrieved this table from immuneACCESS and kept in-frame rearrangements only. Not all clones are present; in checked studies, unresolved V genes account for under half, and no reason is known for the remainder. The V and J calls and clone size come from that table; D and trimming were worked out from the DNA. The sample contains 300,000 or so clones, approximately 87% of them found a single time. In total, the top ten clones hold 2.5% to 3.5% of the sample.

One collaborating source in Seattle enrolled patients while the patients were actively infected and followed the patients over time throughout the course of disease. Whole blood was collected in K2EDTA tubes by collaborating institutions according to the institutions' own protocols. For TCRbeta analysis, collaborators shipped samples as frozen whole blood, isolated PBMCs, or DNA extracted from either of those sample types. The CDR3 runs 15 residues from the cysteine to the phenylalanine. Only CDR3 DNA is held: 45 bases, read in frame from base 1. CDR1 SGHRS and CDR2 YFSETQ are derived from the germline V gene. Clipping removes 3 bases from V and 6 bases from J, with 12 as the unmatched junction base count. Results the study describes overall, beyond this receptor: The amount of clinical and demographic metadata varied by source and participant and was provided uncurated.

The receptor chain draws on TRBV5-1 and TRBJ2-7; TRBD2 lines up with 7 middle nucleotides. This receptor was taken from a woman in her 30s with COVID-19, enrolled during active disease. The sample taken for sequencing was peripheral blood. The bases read TGCGCCAGCAGCTCCCGGGGAGGGGAAAGTCGCGAGCAGTACTTC. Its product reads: CASSSRGGESREQYF.